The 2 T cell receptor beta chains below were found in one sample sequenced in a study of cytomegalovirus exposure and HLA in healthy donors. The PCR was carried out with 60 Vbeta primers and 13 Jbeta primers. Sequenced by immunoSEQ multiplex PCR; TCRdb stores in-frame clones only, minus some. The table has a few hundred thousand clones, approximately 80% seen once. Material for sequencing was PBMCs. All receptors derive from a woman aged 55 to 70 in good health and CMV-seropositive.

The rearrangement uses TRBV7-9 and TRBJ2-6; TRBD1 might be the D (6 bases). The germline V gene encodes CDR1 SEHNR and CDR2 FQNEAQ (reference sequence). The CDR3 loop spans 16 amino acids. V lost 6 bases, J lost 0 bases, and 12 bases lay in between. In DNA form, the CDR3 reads TGTGCCAGCAGGACTACAGGGCTCTCTGGGGCCAACGTCCTGACTTTC. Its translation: CASRTTGLSGANVLTF.

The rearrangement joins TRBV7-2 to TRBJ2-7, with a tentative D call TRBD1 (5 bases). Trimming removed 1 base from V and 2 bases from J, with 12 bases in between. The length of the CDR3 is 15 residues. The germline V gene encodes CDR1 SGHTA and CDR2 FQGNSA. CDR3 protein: CASSLDKGFPYEQYF. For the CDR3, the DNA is TGTGCCAGCAGCTTAGATAAGGGGTTCCCCTACGAGCAGTACTTC.